The T cell receptor beta chain under discussion was sequenced for a study of early T cells in non-severe SARS-CoV-2 infection. As part of library construction, unique molecular identifiers were attached to individual cDNA molecules. TCRdb processed the 5' RACE reads anew with MiXCR; each CDR3 protein has one entry. Among roughly 77,000 distinct CDR3 sequences listed, 10% to 15% were seen once. The CDR3 runs to 15 residues. Unmatched junction bases numbered 7, after V lost 2 bases and J lost 6 bases. Germline CDR1 SGHVS, CDR2 FQNEAQ. This clonotype was detected ten times or more. This sequence originates from an adult who was a healthcare worker with PCR-confirmed SARS-CoV-2 infection or an uninfected control (not recorded which). The chain uses TRBV7-8 and TRBJ2-1, with 7 bases fitting TRBD2. Sequencing was done on a sample of whole blood. The CDR3 nucleotides read TGTGCCAGCAGCTTACTAGCGGTAACGACCAATGAGCAGTTCTTC. Amino acid sequence: CASSLLAVTTNEQFF.